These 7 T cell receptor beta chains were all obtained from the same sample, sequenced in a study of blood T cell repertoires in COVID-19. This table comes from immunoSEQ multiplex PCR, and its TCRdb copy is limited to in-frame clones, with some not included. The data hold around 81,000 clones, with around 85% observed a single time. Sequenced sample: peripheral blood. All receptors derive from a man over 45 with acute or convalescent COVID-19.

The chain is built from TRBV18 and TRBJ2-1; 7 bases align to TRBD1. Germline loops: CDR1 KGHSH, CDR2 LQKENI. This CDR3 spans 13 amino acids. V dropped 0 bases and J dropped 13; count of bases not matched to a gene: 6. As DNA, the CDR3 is TGTGCCAGCTCACCACCGGGGACAGCTCTCCAGTTCTTC. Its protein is CASSPPGTALQFF.

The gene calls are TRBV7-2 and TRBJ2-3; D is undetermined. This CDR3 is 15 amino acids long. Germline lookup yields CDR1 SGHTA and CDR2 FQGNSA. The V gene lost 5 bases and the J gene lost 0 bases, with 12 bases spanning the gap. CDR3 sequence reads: CASSQQVGSTDTQYF. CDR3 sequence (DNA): TGTGCCAGCAGCCAGCAGGTGGGCAGCACAGATACGCAGTATTTT. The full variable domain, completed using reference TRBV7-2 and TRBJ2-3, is GAGVSQSPSNKVTEKGKDVELRCDPISGHTALYWYRQSLGQGLEFLIYFQGNSAPDKSGLPSDRFSAERTGGSVSTLTIQRTQQEDSAVYLCASSQQVGSTDTQYFGPGTRLTVL.

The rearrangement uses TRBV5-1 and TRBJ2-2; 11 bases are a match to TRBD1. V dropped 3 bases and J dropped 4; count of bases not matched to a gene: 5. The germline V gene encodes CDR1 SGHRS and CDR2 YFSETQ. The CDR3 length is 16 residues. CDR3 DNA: TGCGCCAGCAGCTATTCCGGGACAGGGGGCACCGGGGAGCTGTTTTTT. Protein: CASSYSGTGGTGELFF.

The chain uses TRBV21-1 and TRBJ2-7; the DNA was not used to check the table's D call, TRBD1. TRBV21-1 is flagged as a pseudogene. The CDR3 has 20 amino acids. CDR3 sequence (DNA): TGTGCCAGCAGCCTCCAGCAAGGAGATGACAGGCCCGAGCCAACCTACGAGCAGTACTTC. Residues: CASSLQQGDDRPEPTYEQYF.

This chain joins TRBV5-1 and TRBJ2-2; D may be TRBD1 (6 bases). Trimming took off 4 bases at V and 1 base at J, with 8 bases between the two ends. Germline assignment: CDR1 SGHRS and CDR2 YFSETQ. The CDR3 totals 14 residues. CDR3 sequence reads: CASSEQGNTGELFF. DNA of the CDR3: TGCGCCAGCAGCGAACAGGGGAACACCGGGGAGCTGTTTTTT.

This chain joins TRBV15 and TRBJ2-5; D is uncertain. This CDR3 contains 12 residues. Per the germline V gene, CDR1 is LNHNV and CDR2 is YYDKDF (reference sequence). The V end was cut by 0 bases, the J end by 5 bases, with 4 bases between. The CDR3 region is CATSRDQETQYF. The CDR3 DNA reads TGTGCCACCAGCAGAGATCAGGAGACCCAGTACTTC.

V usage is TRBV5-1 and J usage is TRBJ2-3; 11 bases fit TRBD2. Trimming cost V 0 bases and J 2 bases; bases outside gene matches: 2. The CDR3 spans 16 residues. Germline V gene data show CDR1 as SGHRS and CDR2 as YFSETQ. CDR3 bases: TGCGCCAGCAGCTTGGTTAGCGGGGGGGTCACAGATACGCAGTATTTT. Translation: CASSLVSGGVTDTQYF.